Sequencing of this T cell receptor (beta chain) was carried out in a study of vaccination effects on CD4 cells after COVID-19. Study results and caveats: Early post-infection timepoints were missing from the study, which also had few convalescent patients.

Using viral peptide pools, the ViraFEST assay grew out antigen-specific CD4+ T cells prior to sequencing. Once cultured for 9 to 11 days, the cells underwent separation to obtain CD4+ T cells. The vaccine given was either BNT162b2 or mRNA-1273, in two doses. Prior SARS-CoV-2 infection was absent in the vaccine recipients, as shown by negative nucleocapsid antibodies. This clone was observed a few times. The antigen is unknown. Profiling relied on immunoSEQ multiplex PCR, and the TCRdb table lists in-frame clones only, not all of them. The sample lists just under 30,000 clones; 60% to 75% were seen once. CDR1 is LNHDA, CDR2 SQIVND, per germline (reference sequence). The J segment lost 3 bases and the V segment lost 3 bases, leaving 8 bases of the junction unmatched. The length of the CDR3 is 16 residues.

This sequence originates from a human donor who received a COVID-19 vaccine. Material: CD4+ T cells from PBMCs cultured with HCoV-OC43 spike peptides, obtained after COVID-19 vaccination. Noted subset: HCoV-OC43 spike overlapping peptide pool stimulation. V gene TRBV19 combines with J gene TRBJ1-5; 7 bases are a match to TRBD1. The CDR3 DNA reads TGTGCCAGTAGTATTCGGGGGACAGCACTCAATCAGCCCCAGCATTTT. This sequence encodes CASSIRGTALNQPQHF.